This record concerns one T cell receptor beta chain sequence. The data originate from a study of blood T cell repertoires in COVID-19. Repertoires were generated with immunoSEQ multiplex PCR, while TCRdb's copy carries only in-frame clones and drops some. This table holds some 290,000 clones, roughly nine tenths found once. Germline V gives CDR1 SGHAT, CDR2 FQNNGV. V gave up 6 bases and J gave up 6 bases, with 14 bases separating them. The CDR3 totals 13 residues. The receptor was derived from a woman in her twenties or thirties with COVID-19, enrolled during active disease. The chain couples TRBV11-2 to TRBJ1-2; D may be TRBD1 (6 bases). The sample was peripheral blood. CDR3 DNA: TGTGCCAGCAGGTCCACAGGGATCGATGGCTACACCTTC. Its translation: CASRSTGIDGYTF.